This T cell receptor (beta chain) was sequenced in a study of blood T cell repertoires in COVID-19. Whole-study context: The samples span acute and convalescent COVID-19 from the United States, Italy and Spain. PBMCs, B-cell-depleted T cells, or T cells provided the cDNA or gDNA that made up the material.

This CDR3 has 14 amino acids. Trimming cost V 5 bases and J 1 base, with 12 bases left between them. Per germline, CDR1 SGHVS and CDR2 FQNEAQ. Original handling: Nucleated cell number was recorded as an estimate derived from reference gene primer amplification. Profiling relied on immunoSEQ multiplex PCR, and the TCRdb table lists in-frame clones only, not all of them. V, J and clone size derive from that table, while D and trimming were established from the DNA sequence. The sample has roughly 350,000 clones; 85% are singletons. This TCR came from a woman aged 18 to 35 with acute or convalescent COVID-19. The sequenced sample was peripheral blood. This chain joins TRBV7-8 and TRBJ2-7; D perhaps matches TRBD2 (5 bases). The CDR3 sequence is CASSTRTDSYEQYF. CDR3 nucleotide sequence: TGTGCCAGCAGCACCCGGACTGATTCCTACGAGCAGTACTTC.